The entry that follows covers one T cell receptor beta chain sequence. Its target is not known. These data originate in a study of T cell clonotyping in hematopoietic cell transplantation. Study-level findings and limits: At the given depth, recipient repertoires were over 97% de novo clonotypes.

V shed 4 bases, J shed 4 bases, and the junction held 3 bases outside the gene matches. The CDR3 sequence is 15 residues long. Germline assignment: CDR1 LNHDA and CDR2 SQIVND (reference sequence). Assay: immunoSEQ multiplex PCR; the TCRdb copy retains only in-frame clones and omits some. In the table there are tens of thousands of clones, 95% of which are singletons. Noted time point: recipient sample about 28 days before transplant, after cytoreduction. Blood collection times were about day -28 and days 30, 100, 180 posttransplant. Specimen: peripheral blood mononuclear cells, collected before stem cell transplant. This receptor was taken from a middle-aged man with chronic myeloid leukemia. Some clones in this sample may be carry-over from other donors' samples. The chain has TRBV19 and TRBJ2-5; 13 positions agree with TRBD2. The CDR3 sequence: CASSTGLAGVETQYF. As DNA, the CDR3 is TGTGCCAGTAGTACCGGACTAGCGGGGGTAGAGACCCAGTACTTC.